A selection of T cell receptor beta chains follows, all from one sample in a study of ipilimumab plus nivolumab after autologous stem cell transplantation. Sequenced by immunoSEQ multiplex PCR; TCRdb stores in-frame clones only, minus some. The table lists 35,000 to 50,000 clones, 70% to 90% of them singletons. The sample here was PBMCs, taken in a trial of ipilimumab plus nivolumab as post-transplant consolidation. The receptors come from a male donor with multiple myeloma. Each CDR3 is given with its conserved first and last residue. D genes are given only for firm matches. Some rows have no size entry. The others give once, few or many, or a class for an expanded clone.

j_gene | v_gene | d_gene | abundance | CDR3nt | CDR3aa
TRBJ1-1 | TRBV27 | TRBD1 | - | TGTGCCAGCAGTGTAAGACAGGGGGCGAACACTGAAGCTTTCTTT | CASSVRQGANTEAFF
TRBJ1-3 | TRBV28 | - | - | TGTGCCAGCAGTTTGGGGGGCACAAGCTCTGGAAACACCATATATTTT | CASSLGGTSSGNTIYF
TRBJ2-4 | TRBV2 | TRBD2 | - | TGTGCCAGCAGGGATAGCGGGCGAGCCAAAAACATTCAGTACTTC | CASRDSGRAKNIQYF
TRBJ1-2 | TRBV28 | - | - | TGTGCCAGCAGTTGGACGGATGGCTACACCTTC | CASSWTDGYTF
TRBJ2-7 | TRBV20-1 | - | - | TGCAGTGCCTCAGGTGACTACGAGCAGTACTTC | CSASGDYEQYF
TRBJ1-5 | TRBV6-1 | TRBD1 | - | TGTGCCAGCAGTTCACAGGGGGCCCACAATCAGCCCCAGCATTTT | CASSSQGAHNQPQHF
TRBJ2-7 | TRBV5-6 | TRBD1 | - | TGTGCCAGCAGCTTGACCGGGACAGGGGGAACCTACGAGCAGTACTTC | CASSLTGTGGTYEQYF
TRBJ1-4 | TRBV7-6 | - | - | TGTGCCAGCAGCCTTCTACTACGTGGGAGCACTAATGAAAAACTGTTTTTT | CASSLLLRGSTNEKLFF
TRBJ2-1 | TRBV7-2 | - | once | TGTGCCAGCAGCCCCAGGGGAGGTTTATTCGCGAGCTCCTACAATGAGCAGTTCTTC | CASSPRGGLFASSYNEQFF
TRBJ2-5 | TRBV29-1 | - | - | TGCAGCGTAGGGACGGAGCAAGAGACCCAGTACTTC | CSVGTEQETQYF
TRBJ1-5 | TRBV2 | TRBD1 | - | TGTGCCAGCAGTTCCGGGACAGGGGGCTTTCAGCCCCAGCATTTT | CASSSGTGGFQPQHF
TRBJ2-2 | TRBV2 | TRBD1 | - | TGTGCCAGTACCGGGACAGGAACGAACACCGGGGAGCTGTTTTTT | CASTGTGTNTGELFF
TRBJ1-5 | TRBV4-3 | - | - | TGCGCCAGCAGCGCGCAACTCAATCAGCCCCAGCATTTT | CASSAQLNQPQHF
TRBJ1-1 | TRBV29-1 | - | - | TGCAGCACCCTGGGGCCGGGGAACACTGAAGCTTTCTTT | CSTLGPGNTEAFF
TRBJ2-7 | TRBV6-1 | - | - | TGTGCCAGCAGTGAGGTGGGAGAGCAGTACTTC | CASSEVGEQYF
TRBJ2-7 | TRBV19 | TRBD1 | - | TGTGCCAAATGGACAGGGAGGACCTACGAGCAGTACTTC | CAKWTGRTYEQYF
TRBJ2-1 | TRBV19 | TRBD1 | - | TGTGCCAGTTTACCGGGACAGGGGTACAATGAGCAGTTCTTC | CASLPGQGYNEQFF
TRBJ2-3 | TRBV19 | - | - | TGTGCCAGTAGTACGGGACGGAATCTGGATACGCAGTATTTT | CASSTGRNLDTQYF
TRBJ1-1 | TRBV28 | TRBD1 | - | TGTGCCAGCAGTTCCTGGACAGGGAGGAACACTGAAGCTTTCTTT | CASSSWTGRNTEAFF
TRBJ1-6 | TRBV10-3 | - | - | TGTGCCATCAACAGGGAAAATTCACCCCTCCACTTT | CAINRENSPLHF
TRBJ1-1 | TRBV5-1 | - | - | TGCGCCAGCAGCTTGGTCGTGGATAGCACTGAAGCTTTCTTT | CASSLVVDSTEAFF
TRBJ1-4 | TRBV4-1 | - | once | TGCGCCAGCAGCCAAGACGGGACGAACAAAAGAAAACTGTTTTTT | CASSQDGTNKRKLFF
TRBJ1-5 | TRBV27 | - | - | TGTGCCAGCAGGGTCAGCGCCTACAATCAGCCCCAGCATTTT | CASRVSAYNQPQHF
TRBJ1-5 | TRBV30 | TRBD1 | - | TGTGCCTGGAGCGGCGGACAGGGGAGTCAGCCCCAGCATTTT | CAWSGGQGSQPQHF
TRBJ1-6 | TRBV14 | - | few | TGTGCCAGCAGCCAAGATCGGTTCTCACCCCTCCACTTT | CASSQDRFSPLHF
TRBJ1-4 | TRBV19 | - | - | TGTGCCAGTAGAGATCGAAGGCCGCCAACTAATGAAAAACTGTTTTTT | CASRDRRPPTNEKLFF
TRBJ1-4 | TRBV18 | - | - | TGTGCCAGCTCACCACGCGGTGGGAATGAAAAACTGTTTTTT | CASSPRGGNEKLFF
TRBJ2-1 | TRBV7-2 | - | - | TGTGCCAGCAGCTTAGACAGAGGGACCTACAATGAGCAGTTCTTC | CASSLDRGTYNEQFF
TRBJ2-5 | TRBV28 | TRBD1 | - | TGTGCCAGCAGTTCGACAGGGCCAGAGACCCAGTACTTC | CASSSTGPETQYF
TRBJ2-5 | TRBV6-5 | TRBD2 | few | TGTGCCAGCAGTTACGGGCGGGGGGGTCTCGCGGAGACCCAGTACTTC | CASSYGRGGLAETQYF
TRBJ2-7 | TRBV10-3 | TRBD1 | few | TGTGCCATCAGCGACGGGACAGTGGGGACCTACGAGCAGTACTTC | CAISDGTVGTYEQYF
TRBJ2-3 | TRBV5-4 | TRBD2 | - | TGTGCCAGCAGCTACGGACTAGCGGGGGCGTCGGACGCAGATACGCAGTATTTT | CASSYGLAGASDADTQYF
TRBJ2-7 | TRBV9 | - | - | TGTGCCAGCAGCGAAACTACCTCCTACGAGCAGTACTTC | CASSETTSYEQYF
TRBJ1-2 | TRBV5-4 | - | - | TGTGCCAGCAGCTTACAGGGTGGCTACACCTTC | CASSLQGGYTF
TRBJ2-5 | TRBV19 | TRBD2 | - | TGTGCCACGCGGGGGGCGCAGGTAGAGACCCAGTACTTC | CATRGAQVETQYF
TRBJ2-5 | TRBV6-5 | TRBD1 | - | TGTGCCAGCAGTCTACGGGACAGGTCGAGAGAGACCCAGTACTTC | CASSLRDRSRETQYF
TRBJ1-1 | TRBV6-5 | - | - | TGTGCCAGCAGTTCCTCAGACGGGAACACTGAAGCTTTCTTT | CASSSSDGNTEAFF
TRBJ1-2 | TRBV4-1 | - | - | TGCGCCAGCAGCCAAGATTTCGCGGGGTTCTATGGCTACACCTTC | CASSQDFAGFYGYTF
TRBJ2-7 | TRBV19 | TRBD1 | - | TGTGCCAGTAGTACCCGGGACAGGGGGCGTTACGAGCAGTACTTC | CASSTRDRGRYEQYF
TRBJ2-1 | TRBV6-6 | - | - | TGTGCCAGCAGTTACCGCCCCTACAATGAGCAGTTCTTC | CASSYRPYNEQFF
TRBJ2-5 | TRBV18 | - | - | TGTGCCAGCTCACCGGGCGGTCAAGAGACCCAGTACTTC | CASSPGGQETQYF
TRBJ2-5 | TRBV4-1 | TRBD2 | - | TGCGCCAGCAGCCCCCCCGGGGGGGAAGAGACCCAGTACTTC | CASSPPGGEETQYF
TRBJ2-1 | TRBV6-5 | TRBD1 | - | TGTGCCAGCCGCCGACAGGGGGCGCCGGGCGAGCAGTTCTTC | CASRRQGAPGEQFF
TRBJ2-3 | TRBV4-2 | - | - | TGTGCCAGCAGCCAAGGGGTGAGAAAAGACACAGATACGCAGTATTTT | CASSQGVRKDTDTQYF
TRBJ2-7 | TRBV6-5 | - | - | TGTGCCACCAGACTGTACCAGGAGGGCGAGCAGTACTTC | CATRLYQEGEQYF
TRBJ2-7 | TRBV5-4 | TRBD1 | once | TGTGCCAGCAGCCCCGCGGGACAGGGCTACGAGCAGTACTTC | CASSPAGQGYEQYF
TRBJ2-3 | TRBV7-8 | - | - | TGTGCCAGCAGCTTAGCCGGGCCAAAGGAAGATACGCAGTATTTT | CASSLAGPKEDTQYF
TRBJ1-4 | TRBV4-3 | - | - | TGCGCCAGCAGCGACCAGCAAACAGTCCCTAATGAAAAACTGTTTTTT | CASSDQQTVPNEKLFF
TRBJ1-2 | TRBV5-1 | TRBD1 | - | TGCGCCAGCAGCTCACCGGGACAGAACTATGGCTACACCTTC | CASSSPGQNYGYTF